This TCR beta chain was recorded in a study of PD-1 blockade in classical Hodgkin lymphoma. Study-wide points: Newly diagnosed patients reportedly trailed healthy donors in baseline TCR diversity. Patients newly diagnosed and complete responders had comparable baseline diversity. The authors have not defined what causes the repertoire differences, possibly disease activity or prior therapy.

TCRdb keeps only in-frame clones here, not all; method: immunoSEQ multiplex PCR. Among about 13,000 clones listed, around 77% were seen once. Comments on this clone: No antigen is known for it.

With no exception, relapse followed autologous stem cell transplantation in all patients, and brentuximab vedotin exposure varied. Patients reached a best response of complete response, partial response or progressive disease. The receptor was isolated from a human donor with classical Hodgkin lymphoma. The source material was peripheral blood mononuclear cells (PBMCs), sampled at baseline.

The CDR3 sequence: CASSFFGRVSSYNEQFF. In DNA, the CDR3 is TGTGCCAGCAGCTTCTTTGGCAGGGTTTCCTCCTACAATGAGCAGTTCTTC. The chain couples TRBV11-2 to TRBJ2-1; a possible D gene is TRBD1 (5 bases). This CDR3 is built from 17 residues. With 3 bases removed from V and 0 bases from J, the gap between germline ends came to 15 bases. CDR1 SGHAT and CDR2 FQNNGV come from the germline V gene. The full variable domain, in which reference TRBV11-2 and TRBJ2-1 provide the parts outside the CDR3, is EAGVAQSPRYKIIEKRQSVAFWCNPISGHATLYWYQQILGQGPKLLIQFQNNGVVDDSQLPKDRFSAERLKGVDSTLKIQPAKLEDSAVYLCASSFFGRVSSYNEQFFGPGTRLTVL.